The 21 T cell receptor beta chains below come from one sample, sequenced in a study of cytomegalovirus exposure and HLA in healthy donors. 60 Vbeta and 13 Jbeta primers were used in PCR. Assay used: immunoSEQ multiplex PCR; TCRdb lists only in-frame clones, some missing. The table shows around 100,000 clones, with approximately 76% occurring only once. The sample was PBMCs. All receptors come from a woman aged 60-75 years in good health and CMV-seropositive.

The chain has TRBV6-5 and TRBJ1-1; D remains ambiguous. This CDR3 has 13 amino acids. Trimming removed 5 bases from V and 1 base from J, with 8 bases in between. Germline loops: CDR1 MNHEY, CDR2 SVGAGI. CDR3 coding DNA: TGTGCCAGCAGTGACCGGGAGAACACTGAAGCTTTCTTT. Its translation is CASSDRENTEAFF.

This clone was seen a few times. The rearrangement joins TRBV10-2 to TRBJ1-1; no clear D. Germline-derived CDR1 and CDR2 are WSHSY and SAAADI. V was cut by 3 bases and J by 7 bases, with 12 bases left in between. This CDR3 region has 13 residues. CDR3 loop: CASSDGEELEAFF. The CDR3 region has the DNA TGCGCCAGCAGTGACGGTGAAGAGCTTGAAGCTTTCTTT.

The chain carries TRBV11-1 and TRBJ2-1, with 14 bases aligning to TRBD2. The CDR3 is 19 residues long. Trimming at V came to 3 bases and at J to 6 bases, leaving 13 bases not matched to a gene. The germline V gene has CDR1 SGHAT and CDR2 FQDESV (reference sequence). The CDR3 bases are TGTGCCAGCAGCTTCAATCCCGGGACTAGCGGGAGAGGGGGCAATGAGCAGTTCTTC. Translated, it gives CASSFNPGTSGRGGNEQFF.

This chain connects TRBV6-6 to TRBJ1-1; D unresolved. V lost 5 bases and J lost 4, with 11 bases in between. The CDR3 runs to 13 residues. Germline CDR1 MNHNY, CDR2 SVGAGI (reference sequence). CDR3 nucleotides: TGTGCCAGCAGTCTCCCCCGGAGCACTGAAGCTTTCTTT. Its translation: CASSLPRSTEAFF.

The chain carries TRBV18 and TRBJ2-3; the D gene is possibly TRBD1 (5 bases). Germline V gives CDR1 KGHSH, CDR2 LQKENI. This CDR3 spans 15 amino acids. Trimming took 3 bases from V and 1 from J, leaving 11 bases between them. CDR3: CASSPGAGRTDTQYF. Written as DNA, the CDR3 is TGTGCCAGCTCACCTGGAGCAGGGCGCACAGATACGCAGTATTTT.

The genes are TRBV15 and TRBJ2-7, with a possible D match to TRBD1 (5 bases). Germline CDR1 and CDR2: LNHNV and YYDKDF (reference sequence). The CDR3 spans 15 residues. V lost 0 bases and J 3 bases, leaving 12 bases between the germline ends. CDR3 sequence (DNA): TGTGCCACCAGCAGAGAAGGGGCGGTGGGCTACGAGCAGTACTTC. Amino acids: CATSREGAVGYEQYF.

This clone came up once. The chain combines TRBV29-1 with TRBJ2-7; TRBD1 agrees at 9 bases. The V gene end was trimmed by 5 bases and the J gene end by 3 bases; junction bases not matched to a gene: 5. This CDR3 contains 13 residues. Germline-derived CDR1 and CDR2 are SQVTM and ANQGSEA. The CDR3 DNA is TGCAGCGTTCGGACAGGGGTAGTCTACGAGCAGTACTTC. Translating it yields CSVRTGVVYEQYF.

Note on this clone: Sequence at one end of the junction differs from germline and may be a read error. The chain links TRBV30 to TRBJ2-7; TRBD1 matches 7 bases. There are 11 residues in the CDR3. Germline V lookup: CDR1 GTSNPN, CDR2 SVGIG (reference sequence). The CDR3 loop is CAWSVLGQPNF. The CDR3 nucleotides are TGTGCCTGGAGTGTACTGGGACAGCCCAACTTC.

In DNA form, the CDR3 reads TGTGCCAGCAGTGAAGCGCTTCAGGGGATTCAGCCCCAGCATTTT. As protein: CASSEALQGIQPQHF. The J gene is TRBJ1-5, the V gene TRBV2; tentative D call: TRBD1 (6 bases). Trimming shortened V by 0 bases and J by 6 bases, and 12 bases separated the two germline ends. The CDR3 loop spans 15 amino acids. CDR1 is SNHLY, CDR2 FYNNEI, per germline.

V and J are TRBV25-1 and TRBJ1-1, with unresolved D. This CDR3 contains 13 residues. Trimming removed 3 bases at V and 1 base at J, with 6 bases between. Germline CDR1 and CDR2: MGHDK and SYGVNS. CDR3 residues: CASSEARNTEAFF. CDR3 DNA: TGTGCCAGCAGTGAGGCCAGGAACACTGAAGCTTTCTTT. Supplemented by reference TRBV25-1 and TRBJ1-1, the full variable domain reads EADIYQTPRYLVIGTGKKITLECSQTMGHDKMYWYQQDPGMELHLIHYSYGVNSTEKGDLSSESTVSRIRTEHFPLTLESARPSHTSQYLCASSEARNTEAFFGQGTRLTVV.

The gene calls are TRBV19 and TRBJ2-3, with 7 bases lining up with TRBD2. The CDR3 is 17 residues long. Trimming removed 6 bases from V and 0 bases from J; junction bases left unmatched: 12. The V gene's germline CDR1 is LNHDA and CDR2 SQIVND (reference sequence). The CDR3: CASRAFPGRESTDTQYF. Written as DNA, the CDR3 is TGTGCCAGTAGAGCCTTCCCGGGGCGGGAGAGCACAGATACGCAGTATTTT.

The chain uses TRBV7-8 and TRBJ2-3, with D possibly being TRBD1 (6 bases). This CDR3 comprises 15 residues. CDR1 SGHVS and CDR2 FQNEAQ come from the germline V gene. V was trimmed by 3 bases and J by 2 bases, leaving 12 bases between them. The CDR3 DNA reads TGTGCCAGCAGCTTGTGGGGGCGGCTCACAGATACGCAGTATTTT. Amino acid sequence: CASSLWGRLTDTQYF.

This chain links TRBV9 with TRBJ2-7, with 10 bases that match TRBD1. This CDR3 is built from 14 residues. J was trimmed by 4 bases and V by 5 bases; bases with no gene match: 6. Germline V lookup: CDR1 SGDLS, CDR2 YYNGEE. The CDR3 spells CASSLGQGNYEQYF. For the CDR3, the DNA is TGTGCCAGCAGTTTGGGACAGGGGAATTACGAGCAGTACTTC.

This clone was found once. The CDR3 DNA reads TGTGCCAGCAGGACTCAGTATTTAGCCAAAAACATTCAGTACTTC. Translation: CASRTQYLAKNIQYF. This chain connects TRBV27 to TRBJ2-4, with D hard to call. The CDR3 runs to 15 residues. Germline CDR1 MNHEY, CDR2 SMNVEV (reference sequence). V was pared by 6 bases and J by 0 bases, with 12 bases between.

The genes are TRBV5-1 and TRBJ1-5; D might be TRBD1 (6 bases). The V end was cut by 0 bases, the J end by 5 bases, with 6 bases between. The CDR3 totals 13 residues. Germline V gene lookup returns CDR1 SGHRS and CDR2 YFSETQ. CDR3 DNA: TGCGCCAGCAGCTTGGCAGGGGATCAGCCCCAGCATTTT. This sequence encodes CASSLAGDQPQHF.

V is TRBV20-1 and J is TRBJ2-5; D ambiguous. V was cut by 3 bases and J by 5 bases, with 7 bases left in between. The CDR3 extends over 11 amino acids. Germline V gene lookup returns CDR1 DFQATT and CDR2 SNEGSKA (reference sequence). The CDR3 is CSASVSETQYF. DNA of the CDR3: TGCAGTGCTAGTGTGTCGGAGACCCAGTACTTC.

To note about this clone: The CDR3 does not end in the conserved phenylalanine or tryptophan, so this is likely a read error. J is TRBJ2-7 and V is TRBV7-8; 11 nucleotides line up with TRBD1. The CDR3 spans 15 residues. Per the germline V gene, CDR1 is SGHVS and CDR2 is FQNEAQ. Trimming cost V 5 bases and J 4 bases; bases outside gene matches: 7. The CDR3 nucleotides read TGTGCCAGCAGCACCCGGGACAGGGGGATATACGAGCAGTACCTC. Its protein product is CASSTRDRGIYEQYL.

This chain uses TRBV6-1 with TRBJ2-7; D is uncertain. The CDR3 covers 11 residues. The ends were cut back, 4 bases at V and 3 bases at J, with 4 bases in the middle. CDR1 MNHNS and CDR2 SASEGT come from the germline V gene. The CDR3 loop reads CASSVGYEQYF. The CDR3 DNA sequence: TGTGCCAGCAGTGTCGGCTACGAGCAGTACTTC.

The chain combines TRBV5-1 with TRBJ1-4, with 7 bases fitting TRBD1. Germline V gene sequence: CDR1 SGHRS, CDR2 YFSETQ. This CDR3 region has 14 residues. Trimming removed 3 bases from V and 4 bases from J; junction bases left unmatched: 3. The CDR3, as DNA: TGCGCCAGCAGCTGGGACAGTAGTAATGAAAAACTGTTTTTT. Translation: CASSWDSSNEKLFF.

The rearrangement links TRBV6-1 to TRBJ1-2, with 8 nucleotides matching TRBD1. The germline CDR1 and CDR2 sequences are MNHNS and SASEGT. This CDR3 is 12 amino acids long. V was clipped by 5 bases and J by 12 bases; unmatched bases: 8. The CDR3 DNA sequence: TGTGCCAGCAGTCAAGGACAGGGTGTTCACACCTTC. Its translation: CASSQGQGVHTF.

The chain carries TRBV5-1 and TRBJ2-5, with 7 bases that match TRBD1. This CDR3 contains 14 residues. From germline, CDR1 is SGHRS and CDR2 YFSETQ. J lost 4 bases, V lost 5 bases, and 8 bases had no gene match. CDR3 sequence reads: CASRGQVLGETQYF. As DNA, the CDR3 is TGCGCCAGCAGAGGACAGGTCTTAGGAGAGACCCAGTACTTC.